A single sample is the source of the 10 T cell receptor beta chains below, sequenced in a study of blood T cell repertoires in COVID-19. Using immunoSEQ multiplex PCR, the repertoire was profiled, and TCRdb retains in-frame clones only, with some absent. The data hold under 200,000 clones, with roughly 90% observed a single time. Sequencing used peripheral blood. These receptors were taken from a man aged 18 to 29 with acute or convalescent COVID-19.

This chain joins TRBV7-8 and TRBJ2-5, with TRBD1 as a possible D gene (6 bases). Germline CDR1 reads SGHVS; CDR2 reads FQNEAQ. The V end lost 7 bases, the J end lost 5 bases, and 11 bases lay between the germline ends. The CDR3 contains 12 residues. The CDR3 nucleotides read TGTGCCAGCACCAGGGGTGGGGAGACCCAGTACTTC. This encodes CASTRGGETQYF.

The CDR3 bases are TGTGCCACCAGCTTAGCCCCGAACACCGGGGAGCTGTTTTTT. Amino acid sequence: CATSLAPNTGELFF. The V and J genes are TRBV15 and TRBJ2-2; D not certain. Germline CDR1 reads LNHNV; CDR2 reads YYDKDF (reference sequence). The V end was cut by 5 bases, the J end by 0 bases, with 7 bases between. This CDR3 has 14 amino acids.

The chain has TRBV12-3 or TRBV12-4 and TRBJ2-3, with D perhaps TRBD2 (5 bases). V dropped 3 bases and J dropped 2 bases, with 6 bases sitting between them. This CDR3 spans 13 amino acids. CDR3 in amino acids: CASSFGLTDTQYF. CDR3 bases: TGTGCCAGCAGTTTCGGACTCACAGATACGCAGTATTTT.

V is TRBV5-1 and J is TRBJ1-2, with no clear D. V gave up 0 bases and J gave up 6 bases, with 9 bases separating them. The CDR3 has 13 amino acids. Germline V lookup: CDR1 SGHRS, CDR2 YFSETQ. Written as DNA, the CDR3 is TGCGCCAGCAGCTTGGGCATCTCTAATGGCTACACCTTC. Its translation: CASSLGISNGYTF.

V usage is TRBV11-2 and J usage is TRBJ1-4; D may be TRBD1 (6 bases). V lost 5 bases and J lost 7, with 17 bases in between. This CDR3 has 15 residues. Germline-derived CDR1 and CDR2 are SGHAT and FQNNGV. Here the CDR3 reads CASSRVGQAAEKLFF. The CDR3 DNA sequence: TGTGCCAGCAGCCGGGTGGGACAAGCGGCTGAAAAACTGTTTTTT. Combining the CDR3 with reference TRBV11-2 and TRBJ1-4 gives the whole variable domain EAGVAQSPRYKIIEKRQSVAFWCNPISGHATLYWYQQILGQGPKLLIQFQNNGVVDDSQLPKDRFSAERLKGVDSTLKIQPAKLEDSAVYLCASSRVGQAAEKLFFGSGTQLSVL.

V and J are TRBV7-5 and TRBJ2-7; the table gives TRBD1 as D, unverified against the DNA. TRBV7-5 constitutes a pseudogene. The CDR3 contains 13 residues. Here the CDR3 DNA reads TGTGTCCGCAAATGGGACAGTTTTTACGAGCAGTACTTC. This sequence encodes CVRKWDSFYEQYF.

The rearrangement uses TRBV18 and TRBJ2-1; no reliable D call. This CDR3 region has 12 residues. CDR1 KGHSH and CDR2 LQKENI come from the germline V gene. V dropped 2 bases and J dropped 8 bases, with 7 bases sitting between them. The CDR3 region is CASSPLVDEQFF. In DNA, the CDR3 is TGTGCCAGCTCACCATTAGTTGATGAGCAGTTCTTC.

Points on this clone: The junction and the germline gene differ at one end; a read error may be behind it. The chain employs TRBV19 and TRBJ1-6; 7 bases are a match to TRBD1. From germline, CDR1 is LNHDA and CDR2 SQIVND (reference sequence). There are 18 residues in the CDR3. The CDR3 sequence is CASSMYRGVSSYNSPLHF. CDR3 nucleotides: TGTGCCAGTAGTATGTACAGGGGAGTTTCCTCCTATAATTCACCCCTTCACTTT.

The rearrangement links TRBV3-1 (or the pseudogene TRBV3-2) to TRBJ2-3; TRBD2 matches 7 bases. The CDR3 totals 16 residues. Germline CDR1 LGHDT, CDR2 YNNKEL (reference sequence). With V trimmed by 0 bases and J by 0 bases, 3 bases remained unmatched. The CDR3 loop reads CASSQDRGLSTDTQYF. In nucleotides, the CDR3 is TGTGCCAGCAGCCAAGATAGGGGACTAAGCACAGATACGCAGTATTTT.

This clone was counted once. The J gene is TRBJ1-6, the V gene TRBV27; 8 bases are shared with TRBD1. J lost 3 bases, V lost 2 bases, and 3 bases had no gene match. Germline V gene lookup returns CDR1 MNHEY and CDR2 SMNVEV (reference sequence). This CDR3 region has 16 residues. The CDR3 region is CASSLGTGFYNSPLHF. The CDR3 nucleotides read TGTGCCAGCAGTTTAGGGACAGGATTCTATAATTCACCCCTCCACTTT.